The 17 T cell receptor beta chains given below trace back to one sample, sequenced in a study of naive CD8 T cells in extremely preterm neonates. The data were produced by immunoSEQ multiplex PCR, yet TCRdb's version contains in-frame clones alone and is incomplete. The repertoire holds 5,500 to 9,000 clones, with approximately 98% as singletons. The sequencing sample was made of naive CD8+ T cells from blood. The receptors derive from a human donor in good health.

The count of this clone is one. V and J are TRBV27 and TRBJ1-5; D unclear. CDR3 length: 14 amino acids. Germline-derived CDR1 and CDR2 are MNHEY and SMNVEV (reference sequence). Deletions cut 2 bases from V and 0 bases from J, with 5 bases between. The CDR3, as DNA: TGTGCCAGCAGTTTAGAGTATAGCAATCAGCCCCAGCATTTT. Protein sequence: CASSLEYSNQPQHF.

This chain uses TRBV11-2 with TRBJ1-6; D possibly corresponds to TRBD1 (5 bases). V lost 4 bases, J lost 7 bases, and 20 bases lay in between. The CDR3 is 17 residues long. In germline, CDR1 is SGHAT, CDR2 FQNNGV. The CDR3 DNA sequence: TGTGCCAGCAGCTCCTACGACAGTCAGGTTATAAATTCACCCCTCCACTTT. Amino acid sequence: CASSSYDSQVINSPLHF.

The chain combines TRBV5-8 with TRBJ2-2; 9 positions agree with TRBD2. V gave up 3 bases and J gave up 4 bases; unmatched junction bases: 1. There are 14 residues in the CDR3. Germline values: CDR1 SGHTS, CDR2 YDEGEE. CDR3 in amino acids: CASSWGLATGELFF. Written as DNA, the CDR3 is TGTGCCAGCAGCTGGGGACTAGCCACCGGGGAGCTGTTTTTT. The full variable domain, with the rest looked up from reference TRBV5-8 and TRBJ2-2, is EAGVTQSPTHLIKTRGQQATLRCSPISGHTSVYWYQQALGLGLQFLLWYDEGEERNRGNFPPRFSGRQFPNYSSELNVNALELEDSALYLCASSWGLATGELFFGEGSRLTVL.

The chain uses TRBV29-1 and TRBJ1-2; possible D gene TRBD1, 6 bases. Germline-derived CDR1 and CDR2 are SQVTM and ANQGSEA. Trimming shortened V by 3 bases and J by 5 bases, and 16 bases separated the two germline ends. This CDR3 contains 14 residues. The CDR3 DNA follows: TGCAGCGTTGACGGGACACCTGGTGGGTATGGCTACACCTTC. Translation: CSVDGTPGGYGYTF.

The V gene is TRBV10-3, the J gene TRBJ1-2; 7 bases line up with TRBD1. The CDR3 has 14 residues. Germline-derived CDR1 and CDR2 are ENHRY and SYGVKD. V lost 7 bases to trimming and J lost 6 bases; unmatched junction nucleotides: 11. The chain's CDR3 is CAIIGGTETDGYTF. CDR3 nucleotide sequence: TGTGCCATCATAGGAGGGACAGAGACTGATGGCTACACCTTC.

Details on this clone: Distinct nucleotide sequences in the sample also encode this CDR3. This chain connects TRBV19 to TRBJ2-6; 8 bases line up with TRBD1. CDR1 and CDR2 (germline): LNHDA, SQIVND (reference sequence). The CDR3 is 16 residues long. V gave up 2 bases and J gave up 4 bases; unmatched junction bases: 4. The DNA of the CDR3 is TGTGCCAGTAGTATAACCCAGGGGGCGGGGGCCAACGTCCTGACTTTC. This gives the protein CASSITQGAGANVLTF.

The chain is built from TRBV6-1 and TRBJ2-1; D unclear. V shed 5 bases and J shed 3 bases, with 14 bases lying between them. Germline V gene data show CDR1 as MNHNS and CDR2 as SASEGT. CDR3 length: 15 residues. The CDR3: CASSPTFLYYNEQFF. CDR3 sequence (DNA): TGTGCCAGCAGTCCAACTTTCTTGTACTACAATGAGCAGTTCTTC.

V usage is TRBV10-3 and J usage is TRBJ1-1; 9 nucleotides align to TRBD1. Unmatched junction bases numbered 2, after V lost 8 bases and J lost 1 base. This CDR3 is 13 amino acids long. From germline, CDR1 is ENHRY and CDR2 SYGVKD. This chain's CDR3 is CAIGDRANTEAFF. The DNA for the CDR3 is TGTGCCATCGGGGACAGGGCGAACACTGAAGCTTTCTTT.

The chain combines TRBV7-8 with TRBJ1-2; possible D gene TRBD1, 6 bases. The germline V gene encodes CDR1 SGHVS and CDR2 FQNEAQ. Trimming pared 5 bases from V and 5 bases from J, leaving 18 bases between. The CDR3 extends over 15 amino acids. CDR3 sequence reads: CASSERGQRAYGYTF. The CDR3 DNA is TGTGCCAGCAGCGAAAGGGGACAAAGGGCTTATGGCTACACCTTC.

Here the CDR3 DNA reads TGTGCCAGCAGTGAGGGCCAGGGGAAGAATGAAAAACTGTTTTTT. Translation: CASSEGQGKNEKLFF. The chain couples TRBV2 to TRBJ1-4; TRBD1 might be the D (6 bases). This CDR3 has 15 amino acids. V was trimmed by 3 bases and J by 5 bases, leaving 13 bases between them. Germline V gene sequence: CDR1 SNHLY, CDR2 FYNNEI.

V usage is TRBV9 and J usage is TRBJ1-5, with a weak D call TRBD1 (5 bases). This CDR3 is built from 14 residues. Looked up from germline, CDR1 is SGDLS and CDR2 is YYNGEE. Trimming removed 3 bases from V and 4 bases from J, with 11 bases in between. The chain's CDR3 is CASSAGAGNQPQHF. The CDR3 nucleotides read TGTGCCAGCAGCGCCGGGGCGGGGAATCAGCCCCAGCATTTT.

The chain links TRBV19 to TRBJ1-1; TRBD1 matches at 10 bases. CDR3 size: 15 residues. Losses at the gene ends were 10 bases for V and 0 bases for J; bases not matched to a gene: 8. Germline V gene data show CDR1 as LNHDA and CDR2 as SQIVND (reference sequence). CDR3 nucleotide sequence: TGTGCCATCCACCGGGACAGGGGTTTGAACACTGAAGCTTTCTTT. It is translated as CAIHRDRGLNTEAFF.

The V call is TRBV19, the J call TRBJ2-7; no clear D gene. CDR3 length equals 11 residues. Germline CDR1 LNHDA, CDR2 SQIVND (reference sequence). Trimming left V 5 bases short and J 4 bases short, with 6 bases between. CDR3 protein: CASSYRYEQYF. The CDR3 DNA follows: TGTGCCAGTAGTTATCGGTACGAGCAGTACTTC.

The V call is TRBV7-8, the J call TRBJ2-5, with a tentative D call TRBD2 (6 bases). Looked up from germline, CDR1 is SGHVS and CDR2 is FQNEAQ. Trimming removed 8 bases from V and 3 bases from J, with 13 bases in between. CDR3 length: 13 residues. The CDR3 sequence is CASASWGEETQYF. Here the CDR3 DNA reads TGTGCCAGCGCGTCCTGGGGGGAAGAGACCCAGTACTTC.

The chain couples TRBV7-8 to TRBJ1-5; the D gene is possibly TRBD1 (5 bases). V shed 1 base and J shed 1 base, with 8 bases lying between them. CDR1 is SGHVS and CDR2 is FQNEAQ in the germline V gene. This CDR3 is 15 amino acids long. The CDR3 here is CASSLERGSNQPQHF. The CDR3, as DNA: TGTGCCAGCAGCTTAGAACGGGGGAGCAATCAGCCCCAGCATTTT.

The rearrangement links TRBV9 to TRBJ2-2; D might be TRBD2 (6 bases). The V end was cut by 4 bases, the J end by 5 bases, with 6 bases between. CDR1 and CDR2 (germline): SGDLS, YYNGEE. This CDR3 contains 12 residues. CDR3 DNA sequence: TGTGCCAGCAGCCGGGGGACCGGGGAGCTGTTTTTT. Translation: CASSRGTGELFF.

The CDR3 bases are TGTGCCAGCAGCGCGTCCCGCTCTGGGGCCAACGTCCTGACTTTC. Translating gives CASSASRSGANVLTF. The chain joins TRBV9 to TRBJ2-6; no firm D call. Germline V CDR1 and CDR2: SGDLS, YYNGEE. CDR3 size: 15 residues. The V end was cut by 3 bases, the J end by 0 bases, with 7 bases between.